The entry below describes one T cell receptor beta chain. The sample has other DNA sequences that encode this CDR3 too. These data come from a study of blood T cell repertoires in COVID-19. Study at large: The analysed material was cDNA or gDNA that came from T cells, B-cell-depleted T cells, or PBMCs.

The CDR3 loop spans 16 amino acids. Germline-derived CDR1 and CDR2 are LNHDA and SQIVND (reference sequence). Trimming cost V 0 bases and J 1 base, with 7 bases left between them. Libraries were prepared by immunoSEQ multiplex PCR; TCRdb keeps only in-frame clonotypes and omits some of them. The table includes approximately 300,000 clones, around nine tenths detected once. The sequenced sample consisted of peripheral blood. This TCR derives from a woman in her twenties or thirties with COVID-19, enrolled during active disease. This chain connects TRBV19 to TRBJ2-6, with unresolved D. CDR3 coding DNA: TGTGCCAGTAGTATAGATCTATTTTCTGGGGCCAACGTCCTGACTTTC. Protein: CASSIDLFSGANVLTF.